This is a list of T cell receptor beta chains from one sample in a study of T-cell reconstitution after alpha-beta-depleted transplantation in children. From the PCR reads, TCRdb called clonotypes with MiXCR, one entry per CDR3 protein. This table holds 300,000 to 400,000 distinct CDR3 sequences, 15% to 20% found once. Sequencing was performed on PBMCs, mostly from graft donor cells, taken 360 days after TCRalphabeta/CD19-depleted stem cell transplant. The receptors were gathered from a male patient aged 2 to 9 who had a stem cell transplant for acute lymphoblastic leukemia, so the T cells may come from the graft donor. Each CDR3 is given with its conserved first and last residue. Fields, in order: V gene, J gene, clone size, CDR3 length, D gene, CDR3 DNA, CDR3 protein. The D gene is left open where the match is weak. Rows may omit the clone size; those that give it use once, few, many or a size class.

V gene: TRBV15
J gene: TRBJ2-4
clone size: few
CDR3 length: 16
D gene: NA
CDR3 DNA: TGTGCCACCAGCAGAGATTACCGGTTGGCCAAAAACATTCAGTACTTC
CDR3 protein: CATSRDYRLAKNIQYF

V gene: TRBV5-6
J gene: TRBJ2-5
clone size: few
CDR3 length: 15
D gene: TRBD1
CDR3 DNA: TGTGCCAGCAGCTCCGGGACAGGGAACCAAGAGACCCAGTACTTC
CDR3 protein: CASSSGTGNQETQYF

V gene: TRBV20-1
J gene: TRBJ2-7
clone size: few
CDR3 length: 14
D gene: NA
CDR3 DNA: TGCAGTGCTAGAGATCTGGCAAGCTCCTACGAGCAGTACTTC
CDR3 protein: CSARDLASSYEQYF

V gene: TRBV4-3
J gene: TRBJ2-6
clone size: NA
CDR3 length: 14
D gene: NA
CDR3 DNA: TGCGCCAGCAGCCACGGGGCTGGGGCCAACGTCCTGACTTTC
CDR3 protein: CASSHGAGANVLTF

V gene: TRBV28
J gene: TRBJ2-5
clone size: few
CDR3 length: 15
D gene: TRBD1
CDR3 DNA: TGTGCCAGCAGTTTATGGCAGGGGGCGGGCGAGACCCAGTACTTC
CDR3 protein: CASSLWQGAGETQYF

V gene: TRBV10-3
J gene: TRBJ2-3
clone size: many
CDR3 length: 16
D gene: NA
CDR3 DNA: TGTGCCATCAGTGAGTCCTCAACTGATAGCACAGATACGCAGTATTTT
CDR3 protein: CAISESSTDSTDTQYF

V gene: TRBV6-1
J gene: TRBJ2-7
clone size: few
CDR3 length: 13
D gene: TRBD1
CDR3 DNA: TGTGCCAGCAGTCCTGACAGGGGGAGCGAGCAGTACTTC
CDR3 protein: CASSPDRGSEQYF

V gene: TRBV5-6
J gene: TRBJ1-5
clone size: NA
CDR3 length: 13
D gene: NA
CDR3 DNA: TGTGCCAGCAGCCTGGACAAGGGACTAACCCAGCATTTT
CDR3 protein: CASSLDKGLTQHF

V gene: TRBV20-1
J gene: TRBJ2-3
clone size: few
CDR3 length: 12
D gene: NA
CDR3 DNA: TGCAGTGCTAGAGATAGGGCAGATACGCAGTATTTT
CDR3 protein: CSARDRADTQYF

V gene: TRBV28
J gene: TRBJ2-7
clone size: few
CDR3 length: 15
D gene: TRBD2
CDR3 DNA: TGTGCCAGCAGCTTACAGGGACTAGCTAACTACGAGCAGTACTTC
CDR3 protein: CASSLQGLANYEQYF

V gene: TRBV20-1
J gene: TRBJ2-1
clone size: NA
CDR3 length: 15
D gene: NA
CDR3 DNA: TGCAGTGCTAGAGATGGGAGCGGGCGAGGGTATGAGCAGTTCTTC
CDR3 protein: CSARDGSGRGYEQFF

V gene: TRBV4-1
J gene: TRBJ2-1
clone size: few
CDR3 length: 15
D gene: NA
CDR3 DNA: TGCGCCAGCAGCCAACTGATAGTGATAGGTAATGAGCAGTTCTTC
CDR3 protein: CASSQLIVIGNEQFF

V gene: TRBV20-1
J gene: TRBJ2-7
clone size: NA
CDR3 length: 15
D gene: TRBD2
CDR3 DNA: TGCAGTGCCCAGGAGAGAGGACTAGGAACCTACGAGCAGTACTTC
CDR3 protein: CSAQERGLGTYEQYF

V gene: TRBV18
J gene: TRBJ2-6
clone size: few
CDR3 length: 17
D gene: NA
CDR3 DNA: TGTGCCAGCTCACCCCTATTTAGCCGGGCTGGGGCCAACGTCCTGACTTTC
CDR3 protein: CASSPLFSRAGANVLTF

V gene: TRBV5-1
J gene: TRBJ2-3
clone size: NA
CDR3 length: 16
D gene: NA
CDR3 DNA: TGCGCCAGCAGCTTGGATGGAGGTTATAGCACAGATACGCAGTATTTT
CDR3 protein: CASSLDGGYSTDTQYF

V gene: TRBV20-1
J gene: TRBJ1-1
clone size: few
CDR3 length: 12
D gene: NA
CDR3 DNA: TGCAGTGCACTCGACAGGAACACTGAAGCTTTCTTT
CDR3 protein: CSALDRNTEAFF